This entry lists 3 T cell receptor beta chains sequenced from one sample in a study of siplizumab effects on memory and regulatory T cells. TCRdb's copy holds only in-frame clones and misses some; the assay was immunoSEQ multiplex PCR. The sample holds about 63,000 clones; 75% to 90% are singletons and the top ten take approximately 3.8%. Specimen: memory CD4+ T cells sorted from blood. The origin of the receptors is a human donor in good health.

V and J are TRBV18 and TRBJ2-7, with 12 bases fitting TRBD1. Germline CDR1 reads KGHSH; CDR2 reads LQKENI. This CDR3 region has 14 residues. Trimming at V came to 4 bases and at J to 7 bases, leaving 5 bases not matched to a gene. The CDR3: CASSRGQGAGEQYF. The DNA of the CDR3 is TGTGCCAGCTCACGGGGACAGGGGGCTGGGGAGCAGTACTTC.

The rearrangement joins TRBV6-6 to TRBJ2-7; D is possibly TRBD2 (6 bases). Germline-derived CDR1 and CDR2 are MNHNY and SVGAGI (reference sequence). CDR3 length: 14 residues. V lost 6 bases, J lost 1 base, and 13 bases lay in between. CDR3 sequence: CASRRDGTSYEQYF. CDR3 DNA: TGTGCCAGCAGAAGGGACGGGACTTCCTACGAGCAGTACTTC.

The chain has TRBV5-1 and TRBJ2-3, with unresolved D. This CDR3 spans 14 amino acids. Germline V CDR1 and CDR2: SGHRS, YFSETQ. Trimming removed 4 bases from V and 1 base from J, with 10 bases in between. The CDR3 region has the DNA TGCGCCAGCAGCGGGCTGGGCGGCACAGATACGCAGTATTTT. This codes for CASSGLGGTDTQYF.